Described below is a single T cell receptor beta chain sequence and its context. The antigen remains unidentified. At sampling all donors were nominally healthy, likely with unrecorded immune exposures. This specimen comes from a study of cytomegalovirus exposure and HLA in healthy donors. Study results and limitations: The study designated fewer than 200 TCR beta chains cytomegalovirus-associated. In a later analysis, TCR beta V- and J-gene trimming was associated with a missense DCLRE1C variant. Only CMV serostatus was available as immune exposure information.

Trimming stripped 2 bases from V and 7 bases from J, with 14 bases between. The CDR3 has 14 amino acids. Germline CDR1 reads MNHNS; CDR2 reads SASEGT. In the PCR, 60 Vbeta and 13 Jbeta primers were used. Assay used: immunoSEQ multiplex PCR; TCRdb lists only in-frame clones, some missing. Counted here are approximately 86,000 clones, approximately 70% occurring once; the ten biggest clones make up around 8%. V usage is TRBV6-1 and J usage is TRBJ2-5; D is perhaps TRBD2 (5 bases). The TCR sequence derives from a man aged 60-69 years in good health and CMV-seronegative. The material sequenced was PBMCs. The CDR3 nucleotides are TGTGCCAGCAGTGAACGGCTAGCAAGCGCGACCCAGTACTTC. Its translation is CASSERLASATQYF.